This T cell receptor (beta chain) was profiled in a study of lymphopenia after photon versus proton radiotherapy. Some clones are missing from TCRdb's copy, which holds only in-frame ones; the method was immunoSEQ multiplex PCR. The repertoire holds 25,000 to 35,000 clones, approximately 87% seen once, with around 50% in the top ten. Trimming removed 5 bases from V and 8 bases from J; junction bases left unmatched: 10. The germline V gene encodes CDR1 MDHEN and CDR2 SYDVKM. This CDR3 has 16 amino acids. Notes on the study in general: Oligoclonal CD8+ Temra expansion after nadir drove photon patients' diversity drop. In patients who died, overall survival fell as post-nadir TCR diversity dropped more. Authors raise, but do not show, better survival with proton therapy. Under photons, naive T cells and diversity fell while effector/memory populations rose.

With regard to this clone: What it binds is not known.

The material sequenced was peripheral blood, taken from a patient treated with proton-based radiotherapy. V and J are TRBV28 and TRBJ2-1, with TRBD2 identical over 12 bases. This receptor was taken from an older woman with cholangiocarcinoma. Some clones in this sample may be carry-over from other donors' samples. The CDR3 reads CASSIPASGRVDEQFF. The CDR3 region has the DNA TGTGCCAGCAGTATCCCCGCTAGCGGGAGGGTCGATGAGCAGTTCTTC.